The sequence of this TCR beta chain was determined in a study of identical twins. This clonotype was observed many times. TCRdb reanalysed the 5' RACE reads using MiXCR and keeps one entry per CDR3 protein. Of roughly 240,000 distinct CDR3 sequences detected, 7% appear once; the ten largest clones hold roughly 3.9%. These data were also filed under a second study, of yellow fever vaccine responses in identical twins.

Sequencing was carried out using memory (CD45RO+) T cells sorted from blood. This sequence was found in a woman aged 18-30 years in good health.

CDR3 in amino acids: CASSPLTGTRNTEAFF. CDR3 nucleotides: TGCGCCAGCAGCCCTTTAACCGGGACACGGAACACTGAAGCTTTCTTT. The chain employs TRBV5-1 and TRBJ1-1; TRBD1 is a possible D gene (6 bases). The CDR3 is made up of 16 amino acids. Trimming stripped 4 bases from V and 1 base from J, with 17 bases between. Germline V lookup: CDR1 SGHRS, CDR2 YFSETQ.